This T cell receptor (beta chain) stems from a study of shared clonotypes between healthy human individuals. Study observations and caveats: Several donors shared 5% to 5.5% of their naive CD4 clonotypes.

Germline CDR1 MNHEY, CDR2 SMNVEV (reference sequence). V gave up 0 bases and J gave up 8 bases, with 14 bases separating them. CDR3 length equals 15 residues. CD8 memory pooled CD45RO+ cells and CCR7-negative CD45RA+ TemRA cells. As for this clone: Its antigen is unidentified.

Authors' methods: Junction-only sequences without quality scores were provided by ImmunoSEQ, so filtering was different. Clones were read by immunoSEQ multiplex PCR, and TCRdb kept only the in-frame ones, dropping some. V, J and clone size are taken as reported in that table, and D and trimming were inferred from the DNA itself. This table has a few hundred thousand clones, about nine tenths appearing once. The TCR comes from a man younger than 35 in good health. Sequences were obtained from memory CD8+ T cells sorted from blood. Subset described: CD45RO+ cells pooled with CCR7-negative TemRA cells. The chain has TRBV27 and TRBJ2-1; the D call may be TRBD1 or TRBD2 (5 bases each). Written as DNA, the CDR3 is TGTGCCAGCAGTTTATCCGGGACCAACCTGGATGAGCAGTTCTTC. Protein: CASSLSGTNLDEQFF.